This TCR beta chain was sequenced during a study of shared clonotypes between healthy human individuals. Study-wide background: Per donor, CD8 memory used one plate, CD8 naive used two, CD4 memory used three and CD4 naive used three.

To note about this clone: Its antigen remains unidentified.

Study-level results: The study found lower generation probabilities in non-shared clonotypes than in those shared by all four donors.

Germline CDR1 is SGHTA and CDR2 is FQGNSA. The J segment lost 8 bases and the V segment lost 5 bases, leaving 9 bases of the junction unmatched. The CDR3 consists of 14 residues. Produced via immunoSEQ multiplex PCR; TCRdb's table is partial and in-frame only. The sample holds about 2 million clones, roughly 94% seen once. The origin of this receptor is a man aged 18 to 35 in good health. Sample: naive CD4+ T cells sorted from blood. The subset: CD45RA+ positively selected. This sequence joins TRBV7-2 and TRBJ1-3; 7 nucleotides line up with TRBD1. CDR3 DNA: TGTGCCAGCAGCACCAGGGGGGGGGCACACACCATATATTTT. Its protein product is CASSTRGGAHTIYF.